This T cell receptor beta chain was found in a study of cytomegalovirus exposure and HLA in healthy donors. As regards this clone: Its antigen remains unidentified.

General study points: Per a prior analysis, the majority of TCR beta V segments were productive roughly 87% or roughly 30% of the time.

The V gene end was trimmed by 6 bases and the J gene end by 5 bases; junction bases not matched to a gene: 4. From germline, CDR1 is MDHEN and CDR2 SYDVKM. There are 12 residues in the CDR3. PCR amplification relied on 60 Vbeta primers (plus 13 Jbeta primers). Sequencing was performed with immunoSEQ multiplex PCR; in TCRdb, only in-frame clones are kept and a portion is missing. The sample holds around 150,000 clones, roughly four fifths seen once. The chain links TRBV28 to TRBJ2-7; 7 bases align to TRBD1. The sequence came from a female donor in good health and CMV-seropositive. Sequencing input: PBMCs. Written as DNA, the CDR3 is TGTGCCAGCAGGCCCACAGGGGACGAGCAGTACTTC. The encoded protein is CASRPTGDEQYF.